The clone carrying this T cell receptor beta chain showed up just a few times. Its antigen is not known. The data were obtained in a study of cytomegalovirus exposure and HLA in healthy donors. Study-wide results and caveats: According to a later analysis, TCR clusters from the first cohort tended to co-occur in the approximately 130 validation repertoires.

Germline assignment: CDR1 MNHNY and CDR2 SVGAGI (reference sequence). V lost 2 bases, J lost 3 bases, and 13 bases lay in between. This CDR3 spans 15 amino acids. TCRdb's table, derived via immunoSEQ multiplex PCR, lists solely in-frame clones and lacks some. Here the sample spans roughly 330,000 clones, about nine tenths being singletons. Material: PBMCs. V is TRBV6-6 and J is TRBJ1-2; D remains ambiguous. The clonotype was recovered from a woman aged 25 to 45 in good health and CMV-seropositive. The CDR3 here is CASSYLVGVDYGYTF. Here the CDR3 DNA reads TGTGCCAGCAGTTACCTCGTCGGGGTGGACTATGGCTACACCTTC.